A single sample is the source of the 24 T cell receptor beta chains below, sequenced in a study of cytotoxic CD8 clonotypes in ibrutinib-treated CLL (dated by TCRdb to the early 2020s). Receptor amplification or capture employed the immunoSEQ multiplex PCR assay. TCRdb carries this immuneACCESS record with in-frame sequences only. Its versions omit some clonotypes, under half of them owing to an unresolved V gene in the studies checked, with the rest unexplained. The sample contains about 330,000 clones, under 70% of them found a single time. The ten largest make up roughly 6.8% of the sample. The sample here was PBMCs, taken after 36 months of ibrutinib treatment. Receptors were obtained from a human donor with chronic lymphocytic leukemia.

This clone was seen only a few times. The chain links TRBV29-1 to TRBJ2-3, with a tentative D call TRBD2 (5 bases). In germline, CDR1 is SQVTM, CDR2 ANQGSEA. The CDR3 totals 14 residues. Trimming took 7 bases from V and 3 from J, leaving 17 bases between them. The CDR3 region is CSGGGFRGTDTQYF. CDR3 DNA: TGCAGCGGGGGTGGGTTTCGGGGAACAGATACGCAGTATTTT.

This chain joins TRBV4-2 and TRBJ2-3; tentatively, D is TRBD1 or TRBD2 (5 bases each). V lost 4 bases and J lost 0, with 14 bases in between. Germline V lookup: CDR1 LGHNA, CDR2 YNFKEQ. The CDR3 spans 16 residues. The CDR3 protein is CASSPLGTASTDTQYF. CDR3 DNA: TGTGCCAGCAGCCCGCTTGGGACGGCCAGCACAGATACGCAGTATTTT.

This clone appeared a few times. The V call is TRBV18, the J call TRBJ2-7, with D perhaps matching TRBD1 or TRBD2 (5 bases each). The CDR3 sequence is 16 residues long. Germline loops: CDR1 KGHSH, CDR2 LQKENI. With 1 base removed from V and 0 bases from J, the gap between germline ends came to 13 bases. DNA of the CDR3: TGTGCCAGCTCACCACTGGGACGGACAAGCTCCTACGAGCAGTACTTC. This gives the protein CASSPLGRTSSYEQYF.

The V and J genes are TRBV4-3 and TRBJ2-7, with D unresolved. Germline loops: CDR1 LGHNA, CDR2 YSLEER. This CDR3 has 14 residues. V lost 7 bases, J lost 3 bases, and 16 bases lay in between. CDR3 bases: TGCGCCAGCACTCTCTCCCTGAAATGCTACGAGCAGTACTTC. This gives the protein CASTLSLKCYEQYF.

The J gene is TRBJ2-1, the V gene TRBV6-1; TRBD2 aligns across 8 bases. Trimming cost V 5 bases and J 7 bases; bases outside gene matches: 7. Germline V CDR1 and CDR2: MNHNS, SASEGT. The CDR3 runs to 14 residues. The CDR3 loop is CASSPGGGINEQFF. The CDR3 nucleotides are TGTGCCAGCAGTCCCGGCGGGGGGATTAATGAGCAGTTCTTC.

The CDR3 DNA reads as TGTGCCAGCAGCTCGGGACAGGGCAATCAGCCCCAGCATTTT. This sequence encodes CASSSGQGNQPQHF. The chain recombines TRBV7-9 with TRBJ1-5, with 8 bases that match TRBD1. Trimming at V came to 4 bases and at J to 2 bases, leaving 1 base not matched to a gene. Germline CDR1 reads SEHNR; CDR2 reads FQNEAQ (reference sequence). CDR3 size: 14 residues. Filled out from reference TRBV7-9 and TRBJ1-5, the complete variable domain reads DTGVSQNPRHKITKRGQNVTFRCDPISEHNRLYWYRQTLGQGPEFLTYFQNEAQLEKSRLLSDRFSAERPKGSFSTLEIQRTEQGDSAMYLCASSSGQGNQPQHFGDGTRLSIL.

The chain joins TRBV7-9 to TRBJ1-2, with D hard to call. Germline CDR1 and CDR2: SEHNR and FQNEAQ (reference sequence). The CDR3 runs to 13 residues. Trimming shortened V by 5 bases and J by 3 bases, and 10 bases separated the two germline ends. The chain's CDR3 is CASSPRADYGYTF. The CDR3 DNA is TGTGCCAGCAGCCCTCGGGCAGACTATGGCTACACCTTC. The complete variable domain, with remaining parts taken from reference TRBV7-9 and TRBJ1-2, reads DTGVSQNPRHKITKRGQNVTFRCDPISEHNRLYWYRQTLGQGPEFLTYFQNEAQLEKSRLLSDRFSAERPKGSFSTLEIQRTEQGDSAMYLCASSPRADYGYTFGSGTRLTVV.

The chain uses TRBV4-2 and TRBJ1-5; no clear D gene. Looked up from germline, CDR1 is LGHNA and CDR2 is YNFKEQ. V was pared by 1 base and J by 6 bases, with 10 bases between. The CDR3 runs 14 residues. The CDR3 here is CASSQGPPTQPQHF. DNA of the CDR3: TGTGCCAGCAGCCAAGGCCCACCAACTCAGCCCCAGCATTTT.

The chain carries TRBV9 and TRBJ1-2; 7 positions agree with TRBD1. In germline, CDR1 is SGDLS, CDR2 YYNGEE. The V segment lost 0 bases and the J segment 7 bases; nucleotides outside the gene matches: 6. The CDR3 extends over 14 amino acids. CDR3 sequence: CASSVEKGASGYTF. Here the CDR3 DNA reads TGTGCCAGCAGCGTAGAAAAGGGGGCGAGTGGCTACACCTTC.

The chain is built from TRBV25-1 and TRBJ2-2, with a tentative D call TRBD1 (6 bases). CDR1 MGHDK and CDR2 SYGVNS come from the germline V gene. CDR3 length equals 16 residues. V shed 2 bases and J shed 8 bases, with 18 bases lying between them. CDR3 in DNA: TGTGCCAGCAGTGAACACCGCCTGGGGGCCGGAGGGGAGCTGTTTTTT. Amino acid sequence: CASSEHRLGAGGELFF.

The rearrangement joins TRBV23-1 to TRBJ1-5, with D perhaps matching TRBD1 (5 bases). TRBV23-1 is filed as an ORF, its function uncertain. This CDR3 comprises 16 residues. The germline V and J ends were trimmed by 0 bases and 4 bases, with 13 bases remaining between them. The CDR3 sequence is CASSQSGTGTNQPQHF. As DNA, the CDR3 is TGCGCCAGCAGTCAATCGGGCACAGGCACGAATCAGCCCCAGCATTTT.

The genes are TRBV15 and TRBJ2-5; 7 bases fit TRBD2. Germline V CDR1 and CDR2: LNHNV, YYDKDF (reference sequence). With V trimmed by 7 bases and J by 5 bases, 22 bases remained unmatched. The CDR3 sequence is 18 residues long. CDR3 coding DNA: TGTGCCACCAAAAGGAAGTCCTGGCGGGAGTACTCTACGGAGACCCAGTACTTC. Translated, it gives CATKRKSWREYSTETQYF.

The CDR3 is CASSVPGPGYNEQFF. DNA of the CDR3: TGTGCCAGCAGCGTACCGGGCCCCGGCTACAATGAGCAGTTCTTC. This sequence joins TRBV9 and TRBJ2-1; no definite D call. This CDR3 has 15 residues. The germline CDR1 and CDR2 sequences are SGDLS and YYNGEE. V lost 1 base and J lost 3, with 11 bases in between.

This chain joins TRBV29-1 and TRBJ2-3, with 11 bases identical to TRBD2. The CDR3 is made up of 14 amino acids. Germline V lookup: CDR1 SQVTM, CDR2 ANQGSEA. V shed 5 bases, J shed 3 bases, and the junction held 4 bases outside the gene matches. CDR3 DNA sequence: TGCAGCGTTTGGGGACTAGCGGTGACAGATACGCAGTATTTT. It yields the protein CSVWGLAVTDTQYF.

Concerning this clone itself: At the DNA level, this CDR3 is encoded by other sequences in the same sample as well. The chain carries TRBV19 and TRBJ2-5; 11 bases line up with TRBD2. The V and J ends lost 2 bases and 1 base, in that order; junction bases with no gene match: 0. Germline values: CDR1 LNHDA, CDR2 SQIVND (reference sequence). The CDR3 covers 15 residues. The CDR3, as DNA: TGTGCCAGTAGTATAACTAGCGGGGGCCAAGAGACCCAGTACTTC. This translates into CASSITSGGQETQYF.

This sequence joins TRBV6-6 and TRBJ2-7, with TRBD1 identical over 9 bases. J was trimmed by 13 bases and V by 2 bases; bases with no gene match: 9. Germline-derived CDR1 and CDR2 are MNHNY and SVGAGI (reference sequence). CDR3 length: 13 amino acids. CDR3 residues: CASSYQGQGKVYF. The DNA of the CDR3 is TGTGCCAGCAGTTACCAAGGACAGGGGAAGGTATACTTC.

This rearrangement joins TRBV25-1 to TRBJ1-2, with a weak D call TRBD1 (6 bases). In germline, CDR1 is MGHDK, CDR2 SYGVNS. The CDR3 extends over 15 amino acids. V gave up 2 bases and J gave up 5 bases, with 15 bases separating them. The CDR3 region is CASSEGMGGGYGYTF. The CDR3 nucleotides are TGTGCCAGCAGTGAAGGGATGGGAGGGGGGTATGGCTACACCTTC.

The chain links TRBV5-1 to TRBJ2-7, with 10 positions matching TRBD1. Trimming took 4 bases from V and 6 from J; bases not matched to a gene: 4. The germline CDR1 and CDR2 sequences are SGHRS and YFSETQ. The CDR3 runs to 13 residues. The CDR3 DNA sequence: TGCGCCAGCAGCGAACGGACAGGGGGCGAGCAGTACTTC. Translation: CASSERTGGEQYF.

The chain recombines TRBV18 with TRBJ2-3, with D unclear. From germline, CDR1 is KGHSH and CDR2 LQKENI. The CDR3 has 15 amino acids. The V end was cut by 5 bases, the J end by 0 bases, with 12 bases between. CDR3 protein: CASSNGRSSTDTQYF. DNA of the CDR3: TGTGCCAGCTCAAACGGACGGTCTAGCACAGATACGCAGTATTTT.

J is TRBJ2-3 and V is TRBV4-1; D gene unclear. The CDR3 extends over 14 amino acids. Trimming removed 1 base at V and 2 bases at J, with 7 bases between. The germline V gene has CDR1 MGHRA and CDR2 YSYEKL. CDR3 protein: CASSQAGYTDTQYF. Written as DNA, the CDR3 is TGCGCCAGCAGCCAAGCGGGCTACACAGATACGCAGTATTTT.

The rearrangement links TRBV6-5 to TRBJ2-7; D is perhaps TRBD1 (6 bases). The V end lost 0 bases, the J end lost 6 bases, and 15 bases lay between the germline ends. The CDR3 loop spans 15 amino acids. CDR1 and CDR2 from the germline V gene are MNHEY and SVGAGI. CDR3 sequence reads: CASSYSIFGGSEQYF. In DNA, the CDR3 is TGTGCCAGCAGTTACTCGATATTTGGGGGCTCCGAGCAGTACTTC.

DNA of the CDR3: TGTGCCAGCAGCGTAGGGCGGATCGACTATGGCTACACCTTC. It translates to CASSVGRIDYGYTF. The rearrangement links TRBV9 to TRBJ1-2; unclear D gene. The CDR3 contains 14 residues. Germline CDR1 SGDLS, CDR2 YYNGEE. The V and J ends lost 0 bases and 3 bases respectively, with 9 bases between them.

The rearrangement uses TRBV11-1 and TRBJ2-7, with 10 nucleotides matching TRBD1. Germline CDR1 and CDR2: SGHAT and FQDESV (reference sequence). J gave up 5 bases and V 3 bases, and 10 bases lay outside the gene matches. CDR3 length equals 16 residues. The CDR3 loop is CASSFGTGTGANEQYF. The CDR3 DNA reads TGTGCCAGCAGCTTCGGCACCGGGACAGGGGCCAACGAGCAGTACTTC.

A few counts support this clone. The genes are TRBV2 and TRBJ2-3; D is possibly TRBD1 (6 bases). CDR1 is SNHLY and CDR2 is FYNNEI in the germline V gene. V dropped 8 bases and J dropped 2 bases, with 17 bases sitting between them. The CDR3 totals 15 residues. DNA of the CDR3: TGTGCCAGCCACAGGGATCGGGTGTACACAGATACGCAGTATTTT. It translates to CASHRDRVYTDTQYF.